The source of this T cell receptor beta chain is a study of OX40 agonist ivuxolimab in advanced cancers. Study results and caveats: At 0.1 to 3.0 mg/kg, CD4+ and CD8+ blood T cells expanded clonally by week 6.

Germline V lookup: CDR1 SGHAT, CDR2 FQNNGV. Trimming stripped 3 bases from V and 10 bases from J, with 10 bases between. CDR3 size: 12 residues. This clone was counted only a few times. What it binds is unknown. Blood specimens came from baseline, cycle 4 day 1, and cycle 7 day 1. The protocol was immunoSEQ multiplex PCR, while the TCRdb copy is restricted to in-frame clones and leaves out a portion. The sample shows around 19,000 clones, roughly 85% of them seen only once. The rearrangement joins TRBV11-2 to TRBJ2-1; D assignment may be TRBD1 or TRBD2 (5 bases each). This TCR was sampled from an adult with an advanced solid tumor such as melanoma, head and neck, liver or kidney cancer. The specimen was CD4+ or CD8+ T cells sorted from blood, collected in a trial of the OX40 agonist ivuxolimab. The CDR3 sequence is CASSLGVVEQFF. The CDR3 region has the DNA TGTGCCAGCAGCTTGGGGGTCGTCGAGCAGTTCTTC.